This T cell receptor beta chain was captured in a study of blood T cell repertoires in COVID-19. In the study overall: T cells, B-cell-depleted T cells, or PBMCs supplied cDNA or gDNA.

The CDR3 sequence is 16 residues long. Germline lookup yields CDR1 SGHRS and CDR2 YFSETQ. The ends lost 1 base at V and 3 bases at J; junction bases unmatched: 8. Clones were sequenced by immunoSEQ multiplex PCR, and TCRdb holds only the in-frame ones, with some missing. The sample lists a few hundred thousand clones, more than 70% occurring once. The source material was peripheral blood. The receptor was isolated from a woman aged 25 to 45 with COVID-19, enrolled during active disease. The rearrangement uses TRBV5-1 and TRBJ2-3; TRBD1 matches 7 bases. The CDR3 DNA follows: TGCGCCAGCAGCTTGATAAGGGGGCTGGAGACAGATACGCAGTATTTT. This gives the protein CASSLIRGLETDTQYF.